Sequencing of this T cell receptor (beta chain) was carried out in a study of T cells in Graves' hyperthyroidism and ophthalmopathy. Study-wide results and limits: Researchers report that a 13 V-J model separated ophthalmopathy from stable hyperthyroidism.

RNA transcripts were the template for amplifying TCR beta CDR3 regions. With the HTBI primer set, the TCR CDR3 went through a first round of RT-PCR. One entry per CDR3 protein, called by TCRdb with MiXCR from the multiplex PCR reads. In the table there are about 560,000 distinct CDR3 sequences, over 15% of which are singletons. Germline V gene lookup returns CDR1 SGHTS and CDR2 YDEGEE. The V and J ends lost 2 bases and 2 bases, in that order; junction bases with no gene match: 4. The length of the CDR3 is 15 residues. In this sample, this clonotype turned up a few times. What it binds is unknown. The material sequenced was blood. The chain combines TRBV5-8 with TRBJ2-3, with TRBD2 matching over 8 bases. This TCR came from a young woman with Graves' hyperthyroidism. The CDR3 DNA reads TGTGCCAGCAGCTTTACTAGCGGAAACACAGATACGCAGTATTTT. Amino acid sequence: CASSFTSGNTDTQYF.